This T cell receptor (beta chain) was recorded in a study of T cells in localized non-small cell lung cancer. The data were produced by immunoSEQ multiplex PCR, yet TCRdb's version contains in-frame clones alone and is incomplete. The sample holds tens of thousands of clones, roughly nine tenths seen once. In germline, CDR1 is WSHSY, CDR2 SAAADI. This CDR3 has 12 amino acids. Deletions cut 6 bases from V and 10 bases from J, with 10 bases between. This TCR was sampled from a male donor at least 60 years old with stage I squamous cell lung carcinoma. The chain is built from TRBV10-2 and TRBJ1-6; D is possibly TRBD1 (5 bases). Material: peripheral blood, obtained before any cancer treatment. CDR3 sequence reads: CASSRQYSPLHF. DNA of the CDR3: TGCGCCAGCAGCAGACAGTACTCACCCCTCCACTTT.